This entry lists 9 T cell receptor beta chains sequenced from one sample in a study of T cell changes during pregnancy in multiple sclerosis. Sequencing used immunoSEQ multiplex PCR; TCRdb keeps in-frame clones, though not all of them. In the table there are around 110,000 clones, less than 95% of which are singletons. The sequencing here drew on peripheral blood, taken after pregnancy. These receptors all stem from a female donor with multiple sclerosis, enrolled in a pregnancy study.

V and J are TRBV30 and TRBJ2-6; TRBD2 is a possible D gene (6 bases). CDR3 length: 15 amino acids. Germline CDR1 and CDR2: GTSNPN and SVGIG (reference sequence). V lost 4 bases to trimming and J lost 0 bases, with 10 bases between them. CDR3: CAWNRERSGANVLTF. The CDR3 bases are TGTGCCTGGAACCGGGAGCGCTCTGGGGCCAACGTCCTGACTTTC.

The chain couples TRBV29-1 to TRBJ2-2, with TRBD2 matching over 12 bases. V shed 6 bases, J shed 7 bases, and the junction held 3 bases outside the gene matches. The CDR3 runs to 13 residues. From germline, CDR1 is SQVTM and CDR2 ANQGSEA. The CDR3 bases are TGCAGCGTCCGACTAGCGGGGGACGGGGAGCTGTTTTTT. Protein sequence: CSVRLAGDGELFF.

The chain combines TRBV2 with TRBJ1-1, with 7 positions matching TRBD1. The CDR3 is 13 amino acids. Trimming removed 8 bases from V and 0 bases from J; junction bases left unmatched: 3. CDR1 is SNHLY, CDR2 FYNNEI, per germline. CDR3 protein: CASRQGMNTEAFF. CDR3 nucleotide sequence: TGTGCCAGCCGACAGGGCATGAACACTGAAGCTTTCTTT. Together with reference TRBV2 and TRBJ1-1, the CDR3 gives the full variable domain: EPEVTQTPSHQVTQMGQEVILRCVPISNHLYFYWYRQILGQKVEFLVSFYNNEISEKSEIFDDQFSVERPDGSNFTLKIRSTKLEDSAMYFCASRQGMNTEAFFGQGTRLTVV.

This clone was seen just once. The J gene is TRBJ2-1, the V gene TRBV2, with TRBD2 as a possible D gene (6 bases). V lost 6 bases to trimming and J lost 4 bases, with 16 bases between them. The CDR3 consists of 15 residues. The germline gives CDR1 SNHLY, CDR2 FYNNEI. This chain's CDR3 is CASRGGATPYNEQFF. Written as DNA, the CDR3 is TGTGCCAGCAGGGGCGGGGCGACCCCTTACAATGAGCAGTTCTTC.

The sample holds one count of this clone. V usage is TRBV28 and J usage is TRBJ1-1, with a possible D match to TRBD1 (6 bases). The CDR3 length is 13 residues. V lost 6 bases and J 0 bases, leaving 8 bases between the germline ends. Germline lookup yields CDR1 MDHEN and CDR2 SYDVKM. CDR3 in DNA: TGTGCCAGCAGCCCAGGGGTGAACACTGAAGCTTTCTTT. Translating it yields CASSPGVNTEAFF.

This rearrangement joins TRBV2 to TRBJ2-1; 7 bases line up with TRBD1. Per the germline V gene, CDR1 is SNHLY and CDR2 is FYNNEI. The CDR3 runs 15 residues. The V gene end was trimmed by 7 bases and the J gene end by 0 bases; junction bases not matched to a gene: 6. The CDR3 DNA reads as TGTGCCAGCACCAACAGGGGAAGCTCCTACAATGAGCAGTTCTTC. It is translated as CASTNRGSSYNEQFF.

This clone occurred once. The V call is TRBV9, the J call TRBJ2-7; D perhaps matches TRBD2 (7 bases). The CDR3 extends over 19 amino acids. Germline CDR1 is SGDLS and CDR2 is YYNGEE. Trimming stripped 6 bases from V and 0 bases from J, with 28 bases between. The CDR3 region has the DNA TGTGCCAGCATCCTAGAGGGGGGACTACAAAAAACGAGCTCCTACGAGCAGTACTTC. It is translated as CASILEGGLQKTSSYEQYF.

This chain uses TRBV5-6 with TRBJ1-2, with no clear D. CDR3 size: 15 residues. Germline V gene lookup returns CDR1 SGHDT and CDR2 YYEEEE. Trimming took 4 bases from V and 4 from J, leaving 17 bases between them. DNA for the CDR3: TGTGCCAGCAGCCCATTAGGAGGAGGGCCCTATGGCTACACCTTC. This gives the protein CASSPLGGGPYGYTF.

The chain has TRBV30 and TRBJ2-2, with 7 bases lining up with TRBD1. In germline, CDR1 is GTSNPN, CDR2 SVGIG (reference sequence). This CDR3 contains 14 residues. The J segment lost 5 bases and the V segment lost 3 bases, leaving 6 bases of the junction unmatched. CDR3 amino acids: CAWRTGYRTGELFF. CDR3 DNA sequence: TGTGCCTGGAGGACAGGGTATAGGACCGGGGAGCTGTTTTTT.